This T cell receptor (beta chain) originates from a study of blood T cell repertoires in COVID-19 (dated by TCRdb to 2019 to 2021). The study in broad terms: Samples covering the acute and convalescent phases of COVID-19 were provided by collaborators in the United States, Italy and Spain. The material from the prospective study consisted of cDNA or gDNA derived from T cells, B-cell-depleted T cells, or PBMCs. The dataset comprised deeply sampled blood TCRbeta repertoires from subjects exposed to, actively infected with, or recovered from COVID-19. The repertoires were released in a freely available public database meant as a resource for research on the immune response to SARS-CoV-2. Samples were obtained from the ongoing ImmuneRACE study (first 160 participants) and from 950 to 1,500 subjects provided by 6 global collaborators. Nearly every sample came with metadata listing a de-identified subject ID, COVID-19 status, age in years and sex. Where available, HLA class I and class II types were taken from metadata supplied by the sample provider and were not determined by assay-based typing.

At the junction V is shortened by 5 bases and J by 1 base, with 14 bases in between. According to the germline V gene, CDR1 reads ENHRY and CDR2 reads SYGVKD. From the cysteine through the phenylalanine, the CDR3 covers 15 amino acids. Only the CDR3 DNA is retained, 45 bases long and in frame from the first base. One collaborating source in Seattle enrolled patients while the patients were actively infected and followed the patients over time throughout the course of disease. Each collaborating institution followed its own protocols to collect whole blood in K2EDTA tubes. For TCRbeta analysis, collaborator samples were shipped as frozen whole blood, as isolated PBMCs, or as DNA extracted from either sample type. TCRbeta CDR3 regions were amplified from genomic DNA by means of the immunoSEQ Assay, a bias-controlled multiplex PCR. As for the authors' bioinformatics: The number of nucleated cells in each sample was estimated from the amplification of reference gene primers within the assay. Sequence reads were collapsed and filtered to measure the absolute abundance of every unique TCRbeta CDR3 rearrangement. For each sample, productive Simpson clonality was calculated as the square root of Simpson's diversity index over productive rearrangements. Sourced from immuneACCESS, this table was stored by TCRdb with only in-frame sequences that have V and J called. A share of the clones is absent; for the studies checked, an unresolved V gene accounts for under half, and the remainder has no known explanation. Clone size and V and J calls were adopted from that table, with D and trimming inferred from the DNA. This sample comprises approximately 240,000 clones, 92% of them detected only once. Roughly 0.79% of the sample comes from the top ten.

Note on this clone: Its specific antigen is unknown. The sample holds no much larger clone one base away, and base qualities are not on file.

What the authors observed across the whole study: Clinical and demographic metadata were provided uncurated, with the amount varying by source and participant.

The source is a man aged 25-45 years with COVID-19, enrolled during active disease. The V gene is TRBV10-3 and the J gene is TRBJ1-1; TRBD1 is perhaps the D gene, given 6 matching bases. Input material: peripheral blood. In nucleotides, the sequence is TGTGCCATCAGTCCGGACCAGGGGACGAACACTGAAGCTTTCTTT. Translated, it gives CAISPDQGTNTEAFF.